Each of the 18 T cell receptor beta chains below was sequenced from the same sample in a study of T-cell reconstitution after alpha-beta-depleted transplantation in children. Unique molecular identifiers featured in how the TCRbeta library was prepared. MiXCR, run by TCRdb on the PCR reads, gives a single entry per CDR3 protein. The data hold just over 950,000 distinct CDR3 sequences, with less than 30% observed a single time. Here the sequenced sample was PBMCs, mostly from graft donor cells, taken 360 days after TCRalphabeta/CD19-depleted stem cell transplant. These TCRs come from a boy less than two years old who had a stem cell transplant for SCID, so the T cells may come from the graft donor.

This clonotype was seen more than once but under ten times. This chain links TRBV5-6 with TRBJ1-2, with a weak D call TRBD1 (5 bases). Trimming took 4 bases from V and 5 from J, leaving 21 bases between them. Germline assignment: CDR1 SGHDT and CDR2 YYEEEE. This CDR3 is 16 amino acids long. The CDR3 sequence: CASSPSVGLGVYGYTF. DNA of the CDR3: TGTGCCAGCAGCCCCTCGGTGGGGCTAGGGGTTTATGGCTACACCTTC.

This clonotype has just a few counts. The chain uses TRBV7-2 and TRBJ2-3, with 10 bases identical to TRBD2. V dropped 4 bases and J dropped 6; count of bases not matched to a gene: 7. This CDR3 comprises 15 residues. Looked up from germline, CDR1 is SGHTA and CDR2 is FQGNSA. The CDR3 reads CASSSLSGGADTQYF. The CDR3 DNA sequence: TGTGCCAGCAGCTCCCTCAGCGGGGGGGCGGATACGCAGTATTTT.

The genes are TRBV4-1 and TRBJ1-2; TRBD1 might be the D (5 bases). The length of the CDR3 is 18 residues. Trimming shortened V by 2 bases and J by 2 bases, and 21 bases separated the two germline ends. Germline CDR1 is MGHRA and CDR2 is YSYEKL. The CDR3 spells CASSQQEWGRDNNYGYTF. As DNA, the CDR3 is TGCGCCAGCAGCCAACAAGAGTGGGGCAGGGATAACAACTATGGCTACACCTTC.

This chain links TRBV5-1 with TRBJ2-5; D tentatively fits TRBD1 or TRBD2 (5 bases each). Trimming removed 5 bases at V and 1 base at J, with 9 bases between. The germline V gene encodes CDR1 SGHRS and CDR2 YFSETQ. CDR3 length: 13 amino acids. The DNA for the CDR3 is TGCGCCAGCAGAATCGGGGCCCAAGAGACCCAGTACTTC. Its translation: CASRIGAQETQYF.

This clonotype was observed a few times. The V gene is TRBV4-2, the J gene TRBJ1-1; D is possibly TRBD1 (5 bases). Per the germline V gene, CDR1 is LGHNA and CDR2 is YNFKEQ. The V gene lost 2 bases and the J gene lost 7 bases, with 11 bases spanning the gap. The CDR3 consists of 13 residues. The CDR3 region has the DNA TGTGCCAGCAGCCAACCCCGGGACGTTGAAGCTTTCTTT. Translated: CASSQPRDVEAFF.

There are many counts of this clonotype. The rearrangement uses TRBV6-2 or TRBV6-3 and TRBJ2-7; D possibly corresponds to TRBD2 (5 bases). V dropped 2 bases and J dropped 1 base, with 12 bases sitting between them. CDR3 length: 15 amino acids. CDR1 is MNHEY, CDR2 SVGEGT, per germline. CDR3 in amino acids: CASSYLGGRSYEQYF. CDR3 nucleotides: TGTGCCAGCAGTTACCTAGGCGGGCGTTCCTACGAGCAGTACTTC.

The CDR3, as DNA: TGTGCCAGCAGCCTGGACCTTCCAGATACGCAGTATTTT. It is translated as CASSLDLPDTQYF. The rearrangement uses TRBV12-3 or TRBV12-4 and TRBJ2-3; the D is unclear. Trimming took 6 bases from V and 4 from J, leaving 11 bases between them. The CDR3 covers 13 residues.

This chain joins TRBV9 and TRBJ2-2, with D perhaps matching TRBD2 (5 bases). From germline, CDR1 is SGDLS and CDR2 YYNGEE. The CDR3 is 15 residues long. V was cut by 0 bases and J by 1 base, with 7 bases left in between. CDR3 DNA sequence: TGTGCCAGCAGCGTAGCTAGCTTGAACACCGGGGAGCTGTTTTTT. Amino acids: CASSVASLNTGELFF.

The V and J genes are TRBV27 and TRBJ2-2; D remains unclear. V was clipped by 5 bases and J by 5 bases, with 21 bases between them. This CDR3 spans 17 amino acids. CDR1 is MNHEY and CDR2 is SMNVEV in the germline V gene (reference sequence). The CDR3, as DNA: TGTGCCAGCAGTGCCGTAATTGTGAGGCCGAGAACCGGGGAGCTGTTTTTT. Amino acids: CASSAVIVRPRTGELFF.

The rearrangement links TRBV29-1 to TRBJ2-7; D is unresolved. This CDR3 is 11 amino acids long. The V gene's germline CDR1 is SQVTM and CDR2 ANQGSEA. V gave up 8 bases and J gave up 9 bases, with 17 bases separating them. Written as DNA, the CDR3 is TGCAGCATTTGGGCCCTTTTAGGGCAGTACTTC. This sequence encodes CSIWALLGQYF.

This rearrangement joins TRBV12-3 or TRBV12-4 to TRBJ1-1; perhaps TRBD1 as D (5 bases). Trimming cost V 2 bases and J 4 bases, with 14 bases left between them. This CDR3 comprises 15 residues. For the CDR3, the DNA is TGTGCCAGCAGTTTAAGAGGGACTCGCATCACTGAAGCTTTCTTT. The encoded protein is CASSLRGTRITEAFF.

The chain recombines TRBV12-3 or TRBV12-4 with TRBJ2-7, with TRBD1 matching 7 bases. The CDR3 is 14 residues long. The ends lost 7 bases at V and 1 base at J; junction bases unmatched: 7. Here the CDR3 reads CASTPTGRSYEQYF. The CDR3 DNA reads TGTGCCAGCACACCGACAGGGCGGTCCTACGAGCAGTACTTC.

In its sample, this clonotype was seen a few times. The rearrangement joins TRBV20-1 to TRBJ1-3, with D uncertain. Germline V gene sequence: CDR1 DFQATT, CDR2 SNEGSKA (reference sequence). Trimming cost V 6 bases and J 3 bases, with 15 bases left between them. There are 14 residues in the CDR3. This CDR3 is CSAPKPNDGNTIYF. The CDR3 DNA is TGCAGTGCCCCAAAACCCAACGATGGAAACACCATATATTTT.

This clonotype showed up just a few times. The rearrangement uses TRBV10-2 and TRBJ2-5, with D possibly TRBD2 on 6 matching bases. The V and J ends lost 0 bases and 9 bases respectively, with 17 bases between them. Per the germline V gene, CDR1 is WSHSY and CDR2 is SAAADI. CDR3 length: 15 amino acids. The CDR3: CASSESWTTLRAQYF. CDR3 in DNA: TGCGCCAGCAGTGAGTCCTGGACTACCCTCAGGGCCCAGTACTTC.

The chain employs TRBV14 and TRBJ1-1; the D is unclear. V lost 4 bases and J 4 bases, leaving 10 bases between the germline ends. This CDR3 contains 13 residues. Germline V gives CDR1 SGHDN, CDR2 FVKESK. This CDR3 reads CASSPLSGTEAFF. In nucleotides, the CDR3 is TGTGCCAGCAGCCCTCTTTCGGGCACTGAAGCTTTCTTT.

This clonotype was counted only a few times. This chain connects TRBV20-1 to TRBJ2-7, with 10 positions matching TRBD1. This CDR3 comprises 14 residues. V lost 4 bases, J lost 4 bases, and 7 bases stayed unmatched. Germline V lookup: CDR1 DFQATT, CDR2 SNEGSKA (reference sequence). The CDR3 DNA sequence: TGCAGTGCTAAAAAGACAGGGGGCGTATACGAGCAGTACTTC. This sequence encodes CSAKKTGGVYEQYF.

V usage is TRBV6-7 and J usage is TRBJ1-5; no clear D. TRBV6-7 is assigned to the ORF class and has an uncertain function. Deletions cut 4 bases from V and 5 bases from J, with 12 bases between. The CDR3 spans 14 residues. CDR3 sequence (DNA): TGTGCCAGCAGTTTTACGGAAGCCTATCAGCCCCAGCATTTT. As protein: CASSFTEAYQPQHF.

This clonotype turned up a few times. The V and J genes are TRBV20-1 and TRBJ2-3; 8 bases agree with TRBD1. The CDR3 spans 16 residues. The V gene end was trimmed by 3 bases and the J gene end by 5 bases; junction bases not matched to a gene: 13. Germline V gene sequence: CDR1 DFQATT, CDR2 SNEGSKA (reference sequence). The CDR3 DNA is TGCAGTGCTAGCAGACAGGGGCCCCAAGTAGGAGATACGCAGTATTTT. Protein: CSASRQGPQVGDTQYF.